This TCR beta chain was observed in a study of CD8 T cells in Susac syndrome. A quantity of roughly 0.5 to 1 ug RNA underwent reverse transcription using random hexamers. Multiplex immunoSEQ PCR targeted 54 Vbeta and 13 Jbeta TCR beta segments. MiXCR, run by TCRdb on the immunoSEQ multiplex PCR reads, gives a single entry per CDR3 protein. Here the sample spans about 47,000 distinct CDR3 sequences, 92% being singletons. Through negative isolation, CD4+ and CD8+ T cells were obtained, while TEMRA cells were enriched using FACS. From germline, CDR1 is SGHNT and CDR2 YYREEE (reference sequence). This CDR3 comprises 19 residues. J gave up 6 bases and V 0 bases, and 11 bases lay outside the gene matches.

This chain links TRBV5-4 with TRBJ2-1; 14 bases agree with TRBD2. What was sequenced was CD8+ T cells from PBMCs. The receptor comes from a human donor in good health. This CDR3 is CASSLGWGLAGVASNEQFF. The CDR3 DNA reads TGTGCCAGCAGCTTGGGGTGGGGACTAGCGGGAGTGGCTAGCAATGAGCAGTTCTTC.